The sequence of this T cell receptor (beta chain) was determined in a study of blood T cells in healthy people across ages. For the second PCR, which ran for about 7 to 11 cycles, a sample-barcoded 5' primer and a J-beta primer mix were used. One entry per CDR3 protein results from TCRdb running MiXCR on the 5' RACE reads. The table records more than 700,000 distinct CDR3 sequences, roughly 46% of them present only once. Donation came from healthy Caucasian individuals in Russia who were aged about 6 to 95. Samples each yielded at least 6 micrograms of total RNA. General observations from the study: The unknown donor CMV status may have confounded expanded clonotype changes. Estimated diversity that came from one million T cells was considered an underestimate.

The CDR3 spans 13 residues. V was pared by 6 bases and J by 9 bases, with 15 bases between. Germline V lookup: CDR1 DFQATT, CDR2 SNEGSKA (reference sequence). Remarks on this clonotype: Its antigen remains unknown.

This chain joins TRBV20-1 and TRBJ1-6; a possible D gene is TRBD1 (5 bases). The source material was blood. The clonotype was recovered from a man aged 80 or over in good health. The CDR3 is CSATPGNSSPLHF. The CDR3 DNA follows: TGCAGTGCAACGCCAGGGAATAGTTCACCCCTCCACTTT.